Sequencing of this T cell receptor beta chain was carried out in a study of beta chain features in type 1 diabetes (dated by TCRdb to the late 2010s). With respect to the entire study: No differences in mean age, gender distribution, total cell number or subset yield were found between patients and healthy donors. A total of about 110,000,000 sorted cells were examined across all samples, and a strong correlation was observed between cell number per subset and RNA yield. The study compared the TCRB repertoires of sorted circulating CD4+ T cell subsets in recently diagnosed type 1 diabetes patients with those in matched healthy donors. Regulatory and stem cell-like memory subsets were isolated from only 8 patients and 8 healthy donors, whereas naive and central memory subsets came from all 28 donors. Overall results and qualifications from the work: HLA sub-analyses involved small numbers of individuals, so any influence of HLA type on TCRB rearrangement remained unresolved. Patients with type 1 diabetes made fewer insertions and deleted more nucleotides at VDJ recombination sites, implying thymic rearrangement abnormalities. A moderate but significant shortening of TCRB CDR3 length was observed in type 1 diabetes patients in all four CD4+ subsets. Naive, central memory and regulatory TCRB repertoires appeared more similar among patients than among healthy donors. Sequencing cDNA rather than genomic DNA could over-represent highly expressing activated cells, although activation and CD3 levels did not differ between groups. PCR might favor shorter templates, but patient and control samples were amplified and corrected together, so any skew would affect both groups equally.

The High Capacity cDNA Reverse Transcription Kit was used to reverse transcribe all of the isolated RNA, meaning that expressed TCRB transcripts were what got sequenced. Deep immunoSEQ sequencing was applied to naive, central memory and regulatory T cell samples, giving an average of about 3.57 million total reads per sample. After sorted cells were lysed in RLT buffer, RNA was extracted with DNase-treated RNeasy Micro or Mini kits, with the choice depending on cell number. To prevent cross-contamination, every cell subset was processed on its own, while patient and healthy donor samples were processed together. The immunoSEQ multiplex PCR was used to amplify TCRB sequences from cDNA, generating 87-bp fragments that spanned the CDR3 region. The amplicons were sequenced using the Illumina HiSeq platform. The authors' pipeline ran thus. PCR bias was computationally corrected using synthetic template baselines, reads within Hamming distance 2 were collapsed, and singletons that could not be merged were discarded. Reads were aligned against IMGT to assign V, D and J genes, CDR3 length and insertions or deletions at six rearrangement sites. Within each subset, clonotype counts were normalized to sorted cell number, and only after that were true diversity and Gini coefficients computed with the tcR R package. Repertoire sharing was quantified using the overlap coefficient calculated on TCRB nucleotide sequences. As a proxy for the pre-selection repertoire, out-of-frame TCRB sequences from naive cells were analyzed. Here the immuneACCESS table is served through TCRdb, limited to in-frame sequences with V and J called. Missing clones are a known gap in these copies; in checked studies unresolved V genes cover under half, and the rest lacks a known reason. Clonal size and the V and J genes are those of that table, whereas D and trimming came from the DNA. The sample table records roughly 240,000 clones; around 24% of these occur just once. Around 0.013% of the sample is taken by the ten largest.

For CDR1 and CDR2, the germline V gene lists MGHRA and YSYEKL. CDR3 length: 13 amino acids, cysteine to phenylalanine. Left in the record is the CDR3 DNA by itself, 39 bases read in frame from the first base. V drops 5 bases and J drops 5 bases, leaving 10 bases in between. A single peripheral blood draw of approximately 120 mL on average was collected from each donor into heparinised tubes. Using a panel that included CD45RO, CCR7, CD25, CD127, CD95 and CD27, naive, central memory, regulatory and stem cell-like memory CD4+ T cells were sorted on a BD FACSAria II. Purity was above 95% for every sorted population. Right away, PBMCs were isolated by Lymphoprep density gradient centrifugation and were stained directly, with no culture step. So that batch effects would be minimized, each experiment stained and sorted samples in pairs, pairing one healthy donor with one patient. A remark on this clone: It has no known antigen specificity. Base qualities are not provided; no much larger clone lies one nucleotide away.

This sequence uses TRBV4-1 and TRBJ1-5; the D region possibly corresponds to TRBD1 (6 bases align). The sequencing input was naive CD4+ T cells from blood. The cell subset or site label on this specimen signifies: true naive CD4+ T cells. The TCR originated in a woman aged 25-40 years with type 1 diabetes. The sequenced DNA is TGCGCCAGCAGCTTACAGGGTTATCAGCCCCAGCATTTT. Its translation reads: CASSLQGYQPQHF.